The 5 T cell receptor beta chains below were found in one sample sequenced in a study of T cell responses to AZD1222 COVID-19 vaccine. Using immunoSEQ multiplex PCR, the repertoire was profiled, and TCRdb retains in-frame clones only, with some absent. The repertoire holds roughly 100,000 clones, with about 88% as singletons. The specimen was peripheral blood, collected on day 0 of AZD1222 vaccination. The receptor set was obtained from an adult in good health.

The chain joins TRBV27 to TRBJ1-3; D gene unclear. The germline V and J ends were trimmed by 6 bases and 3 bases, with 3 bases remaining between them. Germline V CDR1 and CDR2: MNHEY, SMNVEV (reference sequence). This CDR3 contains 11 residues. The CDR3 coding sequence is TGTGCCAGCAGGGGTGGAAACACCATATATTTT. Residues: CASRGGNTIYF.

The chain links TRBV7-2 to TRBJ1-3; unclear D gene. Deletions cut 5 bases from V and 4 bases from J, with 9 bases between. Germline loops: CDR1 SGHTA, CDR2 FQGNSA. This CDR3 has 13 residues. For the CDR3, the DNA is TGTGCCAGCAGCACAAATGGGGGAAACACCATATATTTT. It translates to CASSTNGGNTIYF.

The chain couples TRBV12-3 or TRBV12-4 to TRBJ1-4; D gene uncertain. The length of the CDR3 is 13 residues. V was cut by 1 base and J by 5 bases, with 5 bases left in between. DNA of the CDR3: TGTGCCAGCAGTTTAGGGATAAATGAAAAACTGTTTTTT. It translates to CASSLGINEKLFF.

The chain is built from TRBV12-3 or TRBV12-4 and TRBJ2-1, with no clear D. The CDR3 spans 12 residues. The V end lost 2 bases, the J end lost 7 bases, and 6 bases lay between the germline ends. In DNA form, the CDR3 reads TGTGCCAGCAGTTTATCGGCGAATGAGCAGTTCTTC. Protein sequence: CASSLSANEQFF.

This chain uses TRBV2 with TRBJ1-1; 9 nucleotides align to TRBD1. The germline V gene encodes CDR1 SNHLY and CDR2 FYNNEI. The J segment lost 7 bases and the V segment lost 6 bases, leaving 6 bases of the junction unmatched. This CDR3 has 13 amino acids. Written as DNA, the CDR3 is TGTGCCAGCAGAAGACAGGGGGTCGTTGAAGCTTTCTTT. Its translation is CASRRQGVVEAFF. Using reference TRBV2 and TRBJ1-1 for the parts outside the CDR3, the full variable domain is EPEVTQTPSHQVTQMGQEVILRCVPISNHLYFYWYRQILGQKVEFLVSFYNNEISEKSEIFDDQFSVERPDGSNFTLKIRSTKLEDSAMYFCASRRQGVVEAFFGQGTRLTVV.